This TCR beta chain was sequenced in a study of regulatory T cells in long-lasting Graves disease. Time point defined: newly diagnosed GD, antithyroid drugs for less than 3 months. PBMC RNA was the source of the TCR library. A roughly 8.3-milliliter sample of peripheral blood was drawn into EDTA tubes. HTBI primers from iRepertoire and Arm-PCR of CDR3 regions yielded the TCR beta libraries. One entry per CDR3 protein, called by TCRdb with MiXCR from the multiplex PCR reads. The sample includes fewer than 450,000 distinct CDR3 sequences, 15% seen only once; the top ten take approximately 7.8%. This clonotype was seen many times. Trimming left V 7 bases short and J 2 bases short, with 14 bases between. CDR1 is SGHAT and CDR2 is FQNNGV in the germline V gene. The CDR3 contains 14 residues. This sample also appeared in a second study, on T cells in Graves' hyperthyroidism and ophthalmopathy. In that study: Initially, a first-round RT-PCR of the TCR CDR3 employed the HTBI primer set. Ophthalmopathy stood apart from stable hyperthyroidism in a 13 V-J model.

The sample consisted of peripheral blood mononuclear cells (PBMCs), taken at new diagnosis, from a patient treated with antithyroid drugs. This clonotype originated in a woman aged 35 to 49 with Graves disease. This chain uses TRBV11-2 with TRBJ1-2, with a tentative D call TRBD1 (6 bases). The CDR3 DNA reads TGTGCCAGCAAATTACCCGACAGGAACTATGGCTACACCTTC. It yields the protein CASKLPDRNYGYTF.